Below are 9 T cell receptor beta chains sequenced from a single sample in a study of OX40 agonist ivuxolimab in advanced cancers. Assay: immunoSEQ multiplex PCR; the TCRdb copy retains only in-frame clones and omits some. The sample carries roughly 32,000 clones, roughly 85% recorded once. The source material was CD4+ or CD8+ T cells sorted from blood, sampled in a trial of the OX40 agonist ivuxolimab. All receptors derive from an adult with an advanced solid tumor such as melanoma, head and neck, liver or kidney cancer.

This chain links TRBV5-1 with TRBJ2-6; no clear D gene. This CDR3 comprises 14 residues. V was cut by 0 bases and J by 3 bases, with 4 bases left in between. Germline CDR1 and CDR2: SGHRS and YFSETQ. The chain's CDR3 is CASSLDGGANVLTF. The DNA of the CDR3 is TGCGCCAGCAGCTTGGATGGTGGGGCCAACGTCCTGACTTTC.

V gene TRBV19 combines with J gene TRBJ2-1; D is unresolved. CDR3 length: 15 residues. Germline-derived CDR1 and CDR2 are LNHDA and SQIVND (reference sequence). The V end lost 3 bases, the J end lost 0 bases, and 9 bases lay between the germline ends. The CDR3 nucleotides read TGTGCCAGTAGTATCCCTCAAAGCTCCTACAATGAGCAGTTCTTC. Translating gives CASSIPQSSYNEQFF.

This chain uses TRBV4-3 with TRBJ1-1, with a possible D match to TRBD1 (5 bases). Looked up from germline, CDR1 is LGHNA and CDR2 is YSLEER. Trimming shortened V by 1 base and J by 0 bases, and 21 bases separated the two germline ends. The CDR3 is 19 amino acids. The CDR3 DNA is TGCGCCAGCAGCCAAGGCCCGGCCCTGGGGGGAACCATGAACACTGAAGCTTTCTTT. This codes for CASSQGPALGGTMNTEAFF.

The rearrangement uses TRBV6-6 and TRBJ2-7, with D maybe TRBD1 (6 bases). This CDR3 comprises 14 residues. Germline CDR1 reads MNHNY; CDR2 reads SVGAGI (reference sequence). Trimming cost V 5 bases and J 4 bases, with 15 bases left between them. The CDR3 DNA reads as TGTGCCAGCAGTCCTCGACAGGTCAAATACGAGCAGTACTTC. Translating it yields CASSPRQVKYEQYF.

This clone was seen more than once but under ten times. The J gene is TRBJ1-2, the V gene TRBV9, with D perhaps matching TRBD1 (5 bases). Germline lookup yields CDR1 SGDLS and CDR2 YYNGEE. Trimming took off 0 bases at V and 8 bases at J, with 11 bases between the two ends. This CDR3 has 13 residues. CDR3 residues: CASSVEGVKGYTF. As DNA, the CDR3 is TGTGCCAGCAGCGTAGAAGGGGTAAAAGGCTACACCTTC.

This chain uses TRBV5-5 with TRBJ2-1; TRBD1 or TRBD2 may be the D gene (5 bases each). In germline, CDR1 is SGHKS, CDR2 YYEKEE (reference sequence). This CDR3 comprises 16 residues. Trimming cost V 6 bases and J 6 bases, with 22 bases left between them. The DNA for the CDR3 is TGTGCCAGCACCCCGGAGTTCCGACAGAGGGGCAATGAGCAGTTCTTC. Translation: CASTPEFRQRGNEQFF.

The genes are TRBV27 and TRBJ2-1; 7 bases fit TRBD2. The J segment lost 4 bases and the V segment lost 5 bases, leaving 11 bases of the junction unmatched. Germline V gene lookup returns CDR1 MNHEY and CDR2 SMNVEV (reference sequence). This CDR3 region has 16 residues. CDR3 sequence reads: CASSIRLAAVYNEQFF. In nucleotides, the CDR3 is TGTGCCAGCAGTATACGACTAGCCGCAGTATACAATGAGCAGTTCTTC.

J is TRBJ1-6 and V is TRBV5-1; D is unresolved. Germline V gene lookup returns CDR1 SGHRS and CDR2 YFSETQ. V lost 4 bases to trimming and J lost 6 bases, with 14 bases between them. CDR3 length equals 15 residues. The CDR3 nucleotides read TGCGCCAGCAGCGTCATCCAGCGGGGTAATTCACCCCTCCACTTT. Translated: CASSVIQRGNSPLHF.

The chain is built from TRBV19 and TRBJ2-5, with 10 bases fitting TRBD1. V dropped 5 bases and J dropped 4; count of bases not matched to a gene: 10. The germline V gene encodes CDR1 LNHDA and CDR2 SQIVND (reference sequence). CDR3 length: 16 residues. The chain's CDR3 is CASSLSSGTGAETQYF. Written as DNA, the CDR3 is TGTGCCAGTAGTCTCTCTTCCGGGACAGGGGCAGAGACCCAGTACTTC.